This T cell receptor (beta chain) was captured by sequencing in a study of siplizumab effects on memory and regulatory T cells. Findings and caveats of the study: Roughly 75-95% of proliferating CD4+ or CD8+ clones lacked an assignable naive or memory phenotype. Poor capture below about 10^-5 frequency left most alloreactive clones unmapped to unstimulated subsets. In unstimulated cells, naive T cells appeared more diverse than memory T cells and seemed major alloresponse contributors.

About this clone: Its antigen remains unknown. The sample holds other DNA sequences that translate to the same CDR3.

From germline, CDR1 is SGHAT and CDR2 FQNNGV. V was pared by 4 bases and J by 5 bases, with 17 bases between. The length of the CDR3 is 15 residues. Every sample had 80,000 to 100,000 of its TCR templates assayed. Method: immunoSEQ multiplex PCR; TCRdb's copy keeps in-frame clones and lacks some. The profile shows about 98,000 clones, about 90% of them singletons. The V call is TRBV11-2, the J call TRBJ1-2; D not certain. Sequenced material: CD4+ T cells sorted from blood. The receptor was derived from a human donor in good health. The CDR3 here is CASSSPRLGLYGYTF. CDR3 bases: TGTGCCAGCAGCTCCCCGAGACTAGGATTGTATGGCTACACCTTC.